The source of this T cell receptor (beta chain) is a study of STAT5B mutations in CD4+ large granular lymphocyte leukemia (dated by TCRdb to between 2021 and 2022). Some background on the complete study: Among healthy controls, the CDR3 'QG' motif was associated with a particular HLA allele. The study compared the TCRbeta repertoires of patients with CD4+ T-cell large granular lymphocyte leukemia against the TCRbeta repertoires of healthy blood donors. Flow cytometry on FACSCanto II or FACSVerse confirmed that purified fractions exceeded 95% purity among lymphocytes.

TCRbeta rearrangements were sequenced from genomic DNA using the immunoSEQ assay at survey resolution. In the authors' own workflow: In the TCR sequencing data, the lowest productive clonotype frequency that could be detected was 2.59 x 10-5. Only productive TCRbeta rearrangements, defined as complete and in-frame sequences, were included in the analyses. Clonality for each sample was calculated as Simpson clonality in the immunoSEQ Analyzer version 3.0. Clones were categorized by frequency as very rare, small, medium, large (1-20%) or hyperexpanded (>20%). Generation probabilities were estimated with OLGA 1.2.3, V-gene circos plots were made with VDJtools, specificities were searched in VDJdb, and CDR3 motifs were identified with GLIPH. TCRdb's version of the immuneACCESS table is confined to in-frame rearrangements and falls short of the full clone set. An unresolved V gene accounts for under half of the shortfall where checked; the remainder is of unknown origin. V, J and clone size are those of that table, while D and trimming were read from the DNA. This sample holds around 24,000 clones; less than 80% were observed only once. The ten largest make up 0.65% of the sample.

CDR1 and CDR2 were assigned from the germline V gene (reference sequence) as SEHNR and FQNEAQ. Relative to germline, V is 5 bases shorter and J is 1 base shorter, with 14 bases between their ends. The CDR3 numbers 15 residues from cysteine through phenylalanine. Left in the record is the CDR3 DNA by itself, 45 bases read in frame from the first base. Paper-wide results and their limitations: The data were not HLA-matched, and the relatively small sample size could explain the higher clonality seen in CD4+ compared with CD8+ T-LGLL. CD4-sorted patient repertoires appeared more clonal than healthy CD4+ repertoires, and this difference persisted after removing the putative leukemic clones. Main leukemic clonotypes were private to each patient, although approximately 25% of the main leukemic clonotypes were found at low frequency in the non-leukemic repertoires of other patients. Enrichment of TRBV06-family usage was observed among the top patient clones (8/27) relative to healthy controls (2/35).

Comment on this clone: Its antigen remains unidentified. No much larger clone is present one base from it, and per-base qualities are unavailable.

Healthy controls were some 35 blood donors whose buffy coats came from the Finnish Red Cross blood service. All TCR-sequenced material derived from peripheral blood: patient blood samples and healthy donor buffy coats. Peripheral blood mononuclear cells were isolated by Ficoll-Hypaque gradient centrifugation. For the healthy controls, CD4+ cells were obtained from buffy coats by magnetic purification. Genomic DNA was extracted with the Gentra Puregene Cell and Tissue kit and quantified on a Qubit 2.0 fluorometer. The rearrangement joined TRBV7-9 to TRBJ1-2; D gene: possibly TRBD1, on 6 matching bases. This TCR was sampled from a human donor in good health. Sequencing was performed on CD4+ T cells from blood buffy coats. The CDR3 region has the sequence CASSHARGGNYGYTF. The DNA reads TGTGCCAGCAGCCACGCTAGGGGGGGTAACTATGGCTACACCTTC.